These 22 T cell receptor beta chains were all obtained from the same sample, sequenced in a study of CD8 T cells in ankylosing spondylitis. Broader study findings: A motif in TCR beta, a set of seven to nine highly homologous variants, appeared characteristic of ankylosing spondylitis blood.

No antigens are known for them. TCRdb re-called the 5' RACE reads through MiXCR, storing one row per CDR3 protein. The data contain about 440,000 distinct CDR3 sequences, 17% of them singletons. Sequencing used blood, either unsorted or a sorted T cell fraction (not recorded which). All receptors come from a male donor with ankylosing spondylitis.

This clonotype was found a few times. This chain joins TRBV24-1 and TRBJ2-7, with D unresolved. The germline V gene has CDR1 KGHDR and CDR2 SFDVKD. This CDR3 is 12 amino acids long. Trimming stripped 9 bases from V and 6 bases from J, with 14 bases between. The CDR3: CATGTESSEQYF. The CDR3 DNA follows: TGTGCCACCGGAACGGAGTCCAGCGAGCAGTACTTC.

This clonotype has a handful of counts. This chain connects TRBV20-1 to TRBJ2-3; 9 bases fit TRBD2. CDR1 DFQATT and CDR2 SNEGSKA come from the germline V gene (reference sequence). The length of the CDR3 is 15 residues. The junction had 11 bases not matched to a gene; V was cut back by 5 bases and J by 5 bases. The CDR3 loop reads CSAPNSGSGGDTQYF. CDR3 DNA: TGCAGTGCTCCAAATAGCGGGAGTGGCGGAGATACGCAGTATTTT.

This chain joins TRBV6-1 and TRBJ2-2; D is tentatively TRBD1 or TRBD2 (5 bases each). The germline CDR1 and CDR2 sequences are MNHNS and SASEGT. Trimming shortened V by 8 bases and J by 1 base, and 11 bases separated the two germline ends. CDR3 length: 14 amino acids. CDR3 amino acids: CASGRQKNTGELFF. The CDR3 region has the DNA TGTGCCAGCGGGAGACAGAAGAACACCGGGGAGCTGTTTTTT.

This clonotype was counted between two and nine times. The chain joins TRBV5-1 to TRBJ2-3; 7 bases fit TRBD2. J gave up 3 bases and V 2 bases, and 3 bases lay outside the gene matches. Per germline, CDR1 SGHRS and CDR2 YFSETQ. The CDR3 extends over 14 amino acids. This CDR3 is CASSFLAATDTQYF. CDR3 DNA sequence: TGCGCCAGCAGCTTCCTAGCGGCTACAGATACGCAGTATTTT. Complete variable domain (other parts from reference TRBV5-1 and TRBJ2-3): KAGVTQTPRYLIKTRGQQVTLSCSPISGHRSVSWYQQTPGQGLQFLFEYFSETQRNKGNFPGRFSGRQFSNSRSEMNVSTLELGDSALYLCASSFLAATDTQYFGPGTRLTVL.

This chain links TRBV5-1 with TRBJ2-1; TRBD2 matches at 11 bases. The germline V gene has CDR1 SGHRS and CDR2 YFSETQ. Germline trimming cut 2 bases from V and 8 bases from J; bases unmatched to any gene: 6. The CDR3 loop spans 15 amino acids. CDR3 sequence (DNA): TGCGCCAGCAGCTTCGGGACTAGCGGAGGCGATGAGCAGTTCTTC. Its protein is CASSFGTSGGDEQFF.

This chain joins TRBV20-1 and TRBJ2-1; D unresolved. Looked up from germline, CDR1 is DFQATT and CDR2 is SNEGSKA (reference sequence). The CDR3 sequence is 14 residues long. With 5 bases removed from V and 5 bases from J, the gap between germline ends came to 16 bases. CDR3 residues: CSAPLRDVNNEQFF. The CDR3, as DNA: TGCAGTGCTCCCTTGCGAGACGTCAACAATGAGCAGTTCTTC.

Many counts were recorded for this clonotype. The rearrangement links TRBV10-2 to TRBJ1-3; D remains unclear. V was pared by 2 bases and J by 4 bases, with 9 bases between. From germline, CDR1 is WSHSY and CDR2 SAAADI. There are 14 residues in the CDR3. The CDR3 region is CASSEMIKGNTIYF. The CDR3 nucleotides read TGCGCCAGCAGTGAGATGATAAAGGGAAACACCATATATTTT.

This clonotype has more than one count but fewer than ten. J is TRBJ2-7 and V is TRBV5-5; D gene uncertain. Trimming shortened V by 2 bases and J by 2 bases, and 11 bases separated the two germline ends. The CDR3 is made up of 14 amino acids. Germline values: CDR1 SGHKS, CDR2 YYEKEE (reference sequence). CDR3 sequence reads: CASSFNRAPYEQYF. Here the CDR3 DNA reads TGTGCCAGCAGCTTCAACCGGGCCCCCTACGAGCAGTACTTC.

This clonotype came up a few times. J is TRBJ2-3 and V is TRBV7-2; the D call may be TRBD1 or TRBD2 (7 bases each). There are 15 residues in the CDR3. Germline CDR1 reads SGHTA; CDR2 reads FQGNSA. V dropped 5 bases and J dropped 4 bases, with 16 bases sitting between them. CDR3 sequence reads: CASSPRGGRSDTQYF. The CDR3, as DNA: TGTGCCAGCAGCCCCAGGGGGGGAAGGTCAGATACGCAGTATTTT.

J is TRBJ2-1 and V is TRBV20-1; perhaps TRBD2 as D (7 bases). The germline V and J ends were trimmed by 3 bases and 7 bases, with 16 bases remaining between them. The CDR3 loop spans 14 amino acids. Looked up from germline, CDR1 is DFQATT and CDR2 is SNEGSKA (reference sequence). The CDR3 loop is CSASLGGAGNEQFF. Here the CDR3 DNA reads TGCAGTGCTAGCTTAGGGGGGGCCGGGAATGAGCAGTTCTTC.

Only a few counts were recorded for this clonotype. The CDR3 is CAIRGGPGAYNEQFF. DNA of the CDR3: TGTGCCATCAGGGGAGGGCCCGGAGCCTACAATGAGCAGTTCTTC. The genes are TRBV10-3 and TRBJ2-1; TRBD2 matches 7 bases. The J segment lost 2 bases and the V segment lost 6 bases, leaving 7 bases of the junction unmatched. In germline, CDR1 is ENHRY, CDR2 SYGVKD. This CDR3 has 15 amino acids.

This clonotype was seen more than once but under ten times. The chain is built from TRBV20-1 and TRBJ2-3; 10 nucleotides align to TRBD2. Germline CDR1 reads DFQATT; CDR2 reads SNEGSKA (reference sequence). CDR3 size: 15 residues. V lost 6 bases and J lost 3; bases outside the gene matches: 9. The CDR3 loop reads CSARRAGLATDTQYF. The CDR3, as DNA: TGCAGTGCGAGAAGGGCGGGACTAGCGACAGATACGCAGTATTTT.

As regards this clonotype: This could be a read error, since a much larger clone is one nucleotide away. J is TRBJ2-5 and V is TRBV29-1; possibly TRBD1 for D (6 bases). The CDR3 has 15 amino acids. CDR1 is SQVTM, CDR2 ANQGSEA, per germline. V lost 5 bases and J 4 bases, leaving 20 bases between the germline ends. The CDR3 sequence: CSVHSGWGRTETQYF. CDR3 DNA: TGCAGCGTTCACTCAGGCTGGGGGCGCACAGAGACCCAGTACTTC.

V is TRBV5-1 and J is TRBJ1-2, with unresolved D. The CDR3 totals 13 residues. V lost 6 bases and J lost 6, with 15 bases in between. Germline lookup yields CDR1 SGHRS and CDR2 YFSETQ. Written as DNA, the CDR3 is TGCGCCAGCACCTCGAACGGAGAGGATGGCTACACCTTC. This codes for CASTSNGEDGYTF.

This clonotype was found a few times. The CDR3 protein is CASSVIDRGRLNGYTF. DNA for the CDR3: TGTGCCAGCAGTGTAATAGACAGGGGCCGCCTTAATGGCTACACCTTC. The gene calls are TRBV28 and TRBJ1-2, with TRBD1 matching 8 bases. The CDR3 has 16 residues. The germline V gene has CDR1 MDHEN and CDR2 SYDVKM. J gave up 6 bases and V 5 bases, and 14 bases lay outside the gene matches.

This clonotype was counted between two and nine times. CDR3 coding DNA: TGTGCCAGCAGCCAAGAGAGGCAGTCCACTCGCTACACCTTC. This sequence encodes CASSQERQSTRYTF. The rearrangement links TRBV3-1 to TRBJ1-2; D gene uncertain. Germline V CDR1 and CDR2: LGHDT, YNNKEL (reference sequence). V lost 0 bases and J lost 9, with 14 bases in between. The CDR3 covers 14 residues.

V is TRBV10-3 and J is TRBJ2-7; possibly TRBD2 for D (6 bases). The CDR3 totals 15 residues. The V gene's germline CDR1 is ENHRY and CDR2 SYGVKD. V was pared by 6 bases and J by 3 bases, with 18 bases between. CDR3 amino acids: CAIRSSGGEIYEQYF. CDR3 coding DNA: TGTGCCATCAGGAGTTCTGGAGGGGAGATCTACGAGCAGTACTTC.

This clonotype came up a few times. The chain recombines TRBV5-1 with TRBJ2-3; 9 bases fit TRBD1. With 4 bases clipped from V and 0 bases from J, the junction kept 6 bases outside the gene matches. This CDR3 region has 16 residues. CDR1 is SGHRS and CDR2 is YFSETQ in the germline V gene. The CDR3 nucleotides read TGCGCCAGCAGCCCGGGGACAGGGACTAGCACAGATACGCAGTATTTT. Its translation is CASSPGTGTSTDTQYF.

This clonotype was counted only a few times. CDR3 coding DNA: TGTGCCAGCGGCCCTTCGTTACGCGCTGAAGCTTTCTTT. This codes for CASGPSLRAEAFF. The chain links TRBV7-2 to TRBJ1-1; D unresolved. This CDR3 contains 13 residues. CDR1 is SGHTA, CDR2 FQGNSA, per germline. Trimming removed 8 bases from V and 6 bases from J, with 16 bases in between.

The J gene is TRBJ1-1, the V gene TRBV11-2; D not certain. The CDR3 consists of 14 residues. Per germline, CDR1 SGHAT and CDR2 FQNNGV. Trimming took off 5 bases at V and 4 bases at J, with 14 bases between the two ends. CDR3 region: CASSLGGVATEAFF. DNA of the CDR3: TGTGCCAGCAGCCTAGGAGGTGTGGCCACTGAAGCTTTCTTT.

This clonotype was seen many times. V and J are TRBV20-1 and TRBJ2-5, with D perhaps matching TRBD1 (5 bases). The CDR3 loop spans 14 amino acids. Trimming shortened V by 3 bases and J by 1 base, and 12 bases separated the two germline ends. Germline V gene data show CDR1 as DFQATT and CDR2 as SNEGSKA (reference sequence). For the CDR3, the DNA is TGCAGTGCTAGCCCGTCCAGGGCCCAAGAGACCCAGTACTTC. It codes for CSASPSRAQETQYF.

This clonotype was counted many times. This chain connects TRBV4-2 to TRBJ1-6; D gene ambiguous. The V and J ends lost 2 bases and 1 base respectively, with 15 bases between them. Germline V gene data show CDR1 as LGHNA and CDR2 as YNFKEQ. The CDR3 consists of 18 residues. The CDR3 reads CASSQIKDWVSYNSPLHF. The CDR3 nucleotides read TGTGCCAGCAGCCAAATTAAGGACTGGGTATCCTATAATTCACCCCTCCACTTT.